The entry below gives a single T cell receptor beta chain sequence along with its context. This receptor's antigen is unknown. No quality values exist for individual bases; no much larger clone is one base distant. This specimen belongs to a study of blood T cell repertoires in COVID-19 (dated by TCRdb to about 2020). About the study as a whole: The collaborator samples originated in the United States, Italy and Spain and spanned the acute and convalescent phases of COVID-19. A freely available public database, intended as a resource for researchers studying the immune response to SARS-CoV-2, is where the repertoires were released. The material from the prospective study consisted of cDNA or gDNA derived from T cells, B-cell-depleted T cells, or PBMCs. The samples were drawn from the first 160 participants of the ongoing ImmuneRACE study and from under 1,500 subjects provided by 6 global collaborators. Where available, HLA class I and class II types were taken from metadata supplied by the sample provider and were not determined by assay-based typing. A de-identified subject ID, COVID-19 status, age in years and sex were almost always included in the sample metadata. Subjects who had been exposed to COVID-19, were actively infected with it, or had recovered from it provided the deeply sampled blood TCRbeta repertoires that made up the dataset. The investigation overall reported the following: The amount of clinical and demographic metadata varied by source and participant and was provided uncurated.

The cysteine opens and the phenylalanine closes a CDR3 of 14 amino acids. Only the CDR3 DNA is retained, 42 bases long and in frame from the first base. The germline V gene provides CDR1 SNHLY and CDR2 FYNNEI. Cut back by 6 bases and 11 bases, the V and J ends lie 22 bases apart. Another Seattle source contributed samples from volunteer blood donors who had recovered from COVID-19. Collaborating institutions collected whole blood in K2EDTA tubes following their own protocols. For TCRbeta analysis, collaborators shipped samples as frozen whole blood, isolated PBMCs, or DNA extracted from either of those sample types. The immunoSEQ Assay, a bias-controlled multiplex PCR, was used to amplify TCRbeta CDR3 regions from genomic DNA. In the source study's methods: The number of nucleated cells in each sample was estimated by amplification of reference gene primers within the assay. To quantify the absolute abundance of each unique TCRbeta CDR3 rearrangement, sequence reads were collapsed and filtered. Productive Simpson clonality was computed per sample as the square root of Simpson's diversity index over productive rearrangements. TCRdb mirrors the immuneACCESS table, restricted to in-frame sequences. Some clones are absent from its copies; in checked studies, under half trace to an unresolved V gene, and the reason for the others is unknown. V, J and clone size reflect that table, while D and trimming were determined from the DNA. The sample table lists just over 250,000 clones, about 88% of them with a count of one. Less than 5% of the sample belongs to the ten largest clones.

The chain uses TRBV2 and TRBJ1-1; the D region possibly corresponds to TRBD1 (6 bases align). Input material: peripheral blood. The clonotype was recovered from a man aged 60-69 years who had recovered from COVID-19. The CDR3 reads CASSGADRTKHAFF. The DNA is as follows: TGTGCCAGCAGCGGAGCTGACAGGACCAAACATGCTTTCTTT.